Sequencing of this T cell receptor (beta chain) was carried out in a study of blood T cells in healthy people across ages. Researchers isolated at least 7 million PBMCs per sample. A minimum of 5 micrograms of total RNA was extracted per sample. Broader study findings: Across the age range, TCR beta diversity per million T cells fell in a roughly linear way.

The CDR3 loop spans 14 amino acids. Germline V gene lookup returns CDR1 MNHEY and CDR2 SMNVEV (reference sequence). Worth noting for this clonotype: The antigen remains unidentified. One base away lies a much larger clone, so this may be a sequencing read error.

PCR was performed a second time for 7 to 11 cycles using a sample-barcoded 5' primer and a J-beta primer mix. TCRdb called the 5' RACE reads again in MiXCR, with one record for every CDR3 protein. The data contain about 650,000 distinct CDR3 sequences, about 51% of them singletons. V usage is TRBV27 and J usage is TRBJ2-7; 7 bases are a match to TRBD2. The material sequenced was blood. The source is a woman of 80 years or more in good health. The CDR3 is CTSSERREIYEQYF. The CDR3 bases are TGTACCAGCAGTGAGCGGCGGGAGATCTACGAGCAGTACTTC.